Given below is one T cell receptor (beta chain) in context. Its antigen is still unknown. Per-base quality was not reported, and no clone a single base away is much larger than it. This sample is drawn from a study of cytotoxic CD8 clonotypes in ibrutinib-treated CLL (dated by TCRdb to the early 2020s). A note on the overall study: The cohort included roughly 15 treatment-naive and roughly ten relapsed/refractory patients; 17 to 18 were IGHV unmutated. Cryopreserved peripheral blood mononuclear cells were collected at three points: before therapy, at response, and at either sustained remission or disease progression. On average, each sample had approximately 250,000 productive templates and 100,000 or so productive rearrangements. Every sample from remission and from progressive disease was obtained while the patients were still on ibrutinib. Partial responses were observed in about 25 patients and complete responses in 2; after a median follow-up of 68 months, remission was maintained in roughly 14 patients and progression was observed in some twelve. Response samples were obtained after a median of 12 months of treatment, with a range of roughly 6 to 36 months. Longitudinal samples were available for about 30% of the 86 trial participants. The paper as a whole reports these results and caveats: Baseline clonality was found to be higher than that of age-matched healthy donors and was strongly correlated with circulating CD8+ T-cell counts. Public clonotypes were rare and either contracted or stayed stable during treatment, and the rise in clonality at ibrutinib response reflected the expansion of private clonotypes. At ibrutinib response clonality went up, during sustained remission it held steady, and at progression it dropped back toward baseline. Sampling times were not matched between patients in sustained remission and patients whose disease was progressing, and lymph node repertoires were not examined.

Each clonotype received, on average, 10x coverage in deep resolution sequencing performed on a MiSeq, where the target depth lay between 1 in 1 million and 1 in 200,000 T cells. The immunoSEQ hsTCRB Kit was used to generate the TCR beta libraries. In the paper's pipeline: ImmunoSEQ Data Assistant and ImmunoSEQ Analyzer were used for data analysis, and V, D and J genes were assigned according to IMGT definitions. Clonality was computed as one minus normalized Shannon entropy of productive rearrangement frequencies, ranging from 0 to 1. Public clonotype analysis was restricted to overrepresented clonotypes comprising at least 0.05% of each patient's repertoire. Fewer than 15 repertoires from age-matched healthy donors, obtained from immuneACCESS, served as clonality controls. This immuneACCESS table, as held by TCRdb, lists in-frame sequences with V and J called but not all clones. Of the missing ones, under half trace to an unresolved V gene in checked studies; the others have no known cause. The DNA was the basis for D and trimming; V, J and clone size are from that table. The table for this sample lists approximately 280,000 clones; about 72% of them were counted only once. The top ten clones comprise around 6% of the sample.

The time point label for this specimen denotes: progressive disease on ibrutinib. For TCR beta library preparation, about 2.2 micrograms of genomic DNA were extracted from the cryopreserved PBMCs. Longitudinal blood samples from CLL patients on ibrutinib monotherapy were analyzed using high-throughput TCR beta sequencing. The patients took part in an open-label, single-center phase 2 trial of ibrutinib monotherapy. Looking up the germline V gene yields CDR1 ENHRY and CDR2 SYGVKD. Counted from cysteine to phenylalanine, this CDR3 has 17 amino acids. Just CDR3 DNA is preserved here, 51 bases in frame from base 1. Trimming accounts for 3 bases at V and 1 base at J, while the number of junction bases matched to no gene is 9.

This TCR derives from a human donor with chronic lymphocytic leukemia. The input for sequencing was PBMCs, taken at disease progression, from a patient treated with ibrutinib. This chain joins TRBV10-3 to TRBJ1-1; 9 bases in the junction line up with TRBD1. CDR3 region: CAISDRDRDFGNTEAFF. Read as DNA, the sequence is TGTGCCATCAGTGACCGGGACAGGGACTTTGGGAACACTGAAGCTTTCTTT.